This T cell receptor beta chain was sequenced during a study of beta chain features in type 1 diabetes. Study-wide findings and caveats: Patients' naive, central memory and Treg TCRB repertoires seemed closer to one another than those of healthy donors.

Germline V gene data show CDR1 as LGHNA and CDR2 as YSLEER. The J segment lost 3 bases and the V segment lost 2 bases, leaving 6 bases of the junction unmatched. The CDR3 has 15 residues. Since all of the isolated RNA was reverse transcribed, expressed TCRB transcripts were what got sequenced. Assay used: immunoSEQ multiplex PCR; TCRdb lists only in-frame clones, some missing. The table has more than 300,000 clones, about 15% seen once. This clone was picked up a small number of times. The antigen is unknown. Material: naive CD4+ T cells from blood. J is TRBJ1-1 and V is TRBV4-3; 7 bases are shared with TRBD1. The origin of this receptor is a woman younger than 30 in good health. CDR3 sequence reads: CASSQRQGLYTEAFF. The CDR3 nucleotides read TGCGCCAGCAGCCAAAGACAGGGACTCTACACTGAAGCTTTCTTT.